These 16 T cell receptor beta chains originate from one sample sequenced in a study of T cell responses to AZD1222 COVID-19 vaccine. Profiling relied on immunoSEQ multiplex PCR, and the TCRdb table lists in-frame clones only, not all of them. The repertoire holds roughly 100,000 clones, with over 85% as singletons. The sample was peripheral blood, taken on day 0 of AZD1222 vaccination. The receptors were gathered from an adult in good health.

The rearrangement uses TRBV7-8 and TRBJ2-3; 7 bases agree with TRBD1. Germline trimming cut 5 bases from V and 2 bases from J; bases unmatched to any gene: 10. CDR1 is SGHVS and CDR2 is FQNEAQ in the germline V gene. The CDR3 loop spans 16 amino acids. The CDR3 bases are TGTGCCAGCAGCCCAAGGACCAGGGGGTCCACAGATACGCAGTATTTT. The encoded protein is CASSPRTRGSTDTQYF.

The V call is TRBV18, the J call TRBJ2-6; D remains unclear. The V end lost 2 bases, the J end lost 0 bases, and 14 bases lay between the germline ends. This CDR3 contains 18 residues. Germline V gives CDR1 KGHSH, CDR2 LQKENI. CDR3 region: CASSPRPGTRSGANVLTF. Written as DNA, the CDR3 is TGTGCCAGCTCACCAAGACCGGGTACCCGCTCTGGGGCCAACGTCCTGACTTTC. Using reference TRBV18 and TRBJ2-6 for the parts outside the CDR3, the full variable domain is NAGVMQNPRHLVRRRGQEARLRCSPMKGHSHVYWYRQLPEEGLKFMVYLQKENIIDESGMPKERFSAEFPKEGPSILRIQQVVRGDSAAYFCASSPRPGTRSGANVLTFGAGSRLTVL.

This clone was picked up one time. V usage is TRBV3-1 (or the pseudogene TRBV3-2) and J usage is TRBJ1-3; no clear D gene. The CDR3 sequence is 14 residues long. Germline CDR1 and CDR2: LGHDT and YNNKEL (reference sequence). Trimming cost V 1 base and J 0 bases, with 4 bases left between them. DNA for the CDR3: TGTGCCAGCAGCCAAGGAAACTCTGGAAACACCATATATTTT. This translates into CASSQGNSGNTIYF.

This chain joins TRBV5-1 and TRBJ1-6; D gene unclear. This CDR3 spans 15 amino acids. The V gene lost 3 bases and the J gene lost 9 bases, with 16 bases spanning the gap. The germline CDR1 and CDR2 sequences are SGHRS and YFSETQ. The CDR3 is CASSSNQGLVSPLHF. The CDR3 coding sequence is TGCGCCAGCAGCTCAAACCAAGGGTTGGTTTCACCCCTCCACTTT.

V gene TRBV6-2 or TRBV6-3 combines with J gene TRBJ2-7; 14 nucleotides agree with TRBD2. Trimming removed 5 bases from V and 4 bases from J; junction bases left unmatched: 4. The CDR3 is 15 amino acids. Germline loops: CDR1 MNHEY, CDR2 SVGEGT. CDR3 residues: CASSTRTSGRYEQYF. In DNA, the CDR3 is TGTGCCAGCAGTACGCGGACTAGCGGGAGGTACGAGCAGTACTTC.

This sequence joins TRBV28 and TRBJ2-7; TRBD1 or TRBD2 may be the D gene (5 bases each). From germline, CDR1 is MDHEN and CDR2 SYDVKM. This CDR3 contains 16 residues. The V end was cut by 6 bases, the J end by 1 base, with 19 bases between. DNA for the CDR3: TGTGCCAGCAGCCCCGGGACCGGGACCTGGTCCTACGAGCAGTACTTC. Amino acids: CASSPGTGTWSYEQYF.

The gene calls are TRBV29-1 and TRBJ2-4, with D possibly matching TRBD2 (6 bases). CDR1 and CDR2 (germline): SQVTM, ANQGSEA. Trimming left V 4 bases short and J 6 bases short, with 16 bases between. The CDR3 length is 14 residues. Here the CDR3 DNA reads TGCAGCGTTGGACGGGGACTTGAAAGAAACATTCAGTACTTC. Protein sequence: CSVGRGLERNIQYF.

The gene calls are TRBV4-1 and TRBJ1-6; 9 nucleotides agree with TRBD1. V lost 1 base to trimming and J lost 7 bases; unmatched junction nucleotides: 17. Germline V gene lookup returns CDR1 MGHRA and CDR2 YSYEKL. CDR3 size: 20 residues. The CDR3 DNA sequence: TGCGCCAGCAGCCAAGGGGTGGGACAGGGAGGCGGTATGGGAAATTCACCCCTCCACTTT. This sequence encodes CASSQGVGQGGGMGNSPLHF.

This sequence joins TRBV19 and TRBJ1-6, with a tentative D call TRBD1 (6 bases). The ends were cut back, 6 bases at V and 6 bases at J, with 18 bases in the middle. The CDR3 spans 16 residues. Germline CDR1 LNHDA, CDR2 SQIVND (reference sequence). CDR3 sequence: CASRNREVWGNSPLHF. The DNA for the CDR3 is TGTGCCAGTAGAAACAGGGAGGTATGGGGTAATTCACCCCTCCACTTT.

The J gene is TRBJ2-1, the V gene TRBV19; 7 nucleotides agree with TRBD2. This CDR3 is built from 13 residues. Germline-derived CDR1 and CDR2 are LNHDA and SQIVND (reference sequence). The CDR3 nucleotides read TGTGGGACTCGGGACTACCCTTACAATGAGCAGTTCTTC. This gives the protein CGTRDYPYNEQFF. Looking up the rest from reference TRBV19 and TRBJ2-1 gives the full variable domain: DGGITQSPKYLFRKEGQNVTLSCEQNLNHDAMYWYRQDPGQGLRLIYYSQIVNDFQKGDIAEGYSVSREKKESFPLTVTSAQKNPTAFYLCGTRDYPYNEQFFGPGTRLTVL.

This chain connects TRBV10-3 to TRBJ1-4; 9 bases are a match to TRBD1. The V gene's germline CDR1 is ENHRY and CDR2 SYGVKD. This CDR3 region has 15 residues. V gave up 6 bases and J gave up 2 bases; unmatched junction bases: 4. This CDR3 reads CAIRRTGDTNEKLFF. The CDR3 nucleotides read TGTGCCATCAGGAGGACAGGGGACACTAATGAAAAACTGTTTTTT.

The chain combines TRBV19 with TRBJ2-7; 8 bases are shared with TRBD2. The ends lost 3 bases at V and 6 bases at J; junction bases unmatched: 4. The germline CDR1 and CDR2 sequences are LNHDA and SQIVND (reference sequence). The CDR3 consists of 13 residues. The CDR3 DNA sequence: TGTGCCAGTAGTATGGCTAGCGGGTCCGAGCAGTACTTC. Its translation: CASSMASGSEQYF.

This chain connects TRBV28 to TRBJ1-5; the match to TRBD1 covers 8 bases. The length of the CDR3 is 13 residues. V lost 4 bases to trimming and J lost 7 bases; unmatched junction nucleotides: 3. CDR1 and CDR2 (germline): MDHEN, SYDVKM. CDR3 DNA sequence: TGTGCCAGCAGTTCGGACAGGGCCCAGCCCCAGCATTTT. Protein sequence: CASSSDRAQPQHF. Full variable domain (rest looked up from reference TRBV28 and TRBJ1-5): DVKVTQSSRYLVKRTGEKVFLECVQDMDHENMFWYRQDPGLGLRLIYFSYDVKMKEKGDIPEGYSVSREKKERFSLILESASTNQTSMYLCASSSDRAQPQHFGDGTRLSIL.

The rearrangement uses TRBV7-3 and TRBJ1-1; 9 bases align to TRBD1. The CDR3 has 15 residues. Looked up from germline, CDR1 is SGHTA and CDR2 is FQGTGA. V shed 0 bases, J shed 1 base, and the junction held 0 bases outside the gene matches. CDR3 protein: CASSLTGQGNTEAFF. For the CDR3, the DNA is TGTGCCAGCAGCTTAACGGGACAGGGGAACACTGAAGCTTTCTTT.

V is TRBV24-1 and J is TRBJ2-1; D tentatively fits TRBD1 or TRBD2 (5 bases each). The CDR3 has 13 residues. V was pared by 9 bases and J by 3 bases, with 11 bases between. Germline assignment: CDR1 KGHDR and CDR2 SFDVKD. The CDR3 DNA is TGTGCCACCGGAGGACACGTCTACAATGAGCAGTTCTTC. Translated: CATGGHVYNEQFF.

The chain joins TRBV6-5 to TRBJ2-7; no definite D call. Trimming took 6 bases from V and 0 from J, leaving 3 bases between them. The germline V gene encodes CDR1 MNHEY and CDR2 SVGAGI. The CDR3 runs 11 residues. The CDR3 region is CASRTSYEQYF. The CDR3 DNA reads TGTGCCAGCAGGACCTCCTACGAGCAGTACTTC.